The 22 T cell receptor beta chains listed next were all sequenced from one sample in a study of early T cells in non-severe SARS-CoV-2 infection. Each CDR3 protein gets one entry after TCRdb re-called the 5' RACE reads with MiXCR. Here the sample spans 50,000 to 60,000 distinct CDR3 sequences, 6% to 7% being singletons. Sequencing was done on a sample of whole blood. These receptors were collected from an adult who was a healthcare worker with PCR-confirmed SARS-CoV-2 infection or an uninfected control (not recorded which).

This clonotype was seen repeatedly, ten times or more. The V gene is TRBV20-1, the J gene TRBJ1-1; D is ambiguous. The germline V gene encodes CDR1 DFQATT and CDR2 SNEGSKA (reference sequence). V was pared by 0 bases and J by 13 bases, with 18 bases between. The CDR3 runs 13 residues. This CDR3 reads CSARDPNMSLVFF. DNA for the CDR3: TGCAGTGCTAGAGATCCTAACATGTCTTTAGTTTTCTTT.

This clonotype came up a few times. The genes are TRBV6-1 and TRBJ2-7; D call uncertain. The CDR3 runs 16 residues. Deletions cut 5 bases from V and 3 bases from J, with 20 bases between. Germline lookup yields CDR1 MNHNS and CDR2 SASEGT. CDR3 nucleotide sequence: TGTGCCAGCAGTCCATCTGGGTCCGTTAAAATCTACGAGCAGTACTTC. Translation: CASSPSGSVKIYEQYF.

This clonotype has ten or more counts. The V and J genes are TRBV6-5 and TRBJ2-1; D is uncertain. The length of the CDR3 is 16 residues. Germline CDR1 and CDR2: MNHEY and SVGAGI. V was pared by 1 base and J by 8 bases, with 18 bases between. The CDR3 region is CASSYLQAPPPYEQFF. CDR3 bases: TGTGCCAGCAGTTACTTACAAGCCCCTCCGCCCTATGAGCAGTTCTTC.

This rearrangement joins TRBV6-5 to TRBJ1-1; D is perhaps TRBD1 (6 bases). The CDR3 covers 11 residues. Looked up from germline, CDR1 is MNHEY and CDR2 is SVGAGI. Between the trimmed V and J ends, which lost 7 bases and 8 bases, there was a span of 11 bases. The CDR3 DNA sequence: TGTGCCAGCATTGGACAGTTCGAAGCTTTCTTT. Its protein product is CASIGQFEAFF.

This clonotype came up many times. This sequence joins TRBV6-6 and TRBJ1-6; 7 bases line up with TRBD1. Germline CDR1 MNHNY, CDR2 SVGAGI (reference sequence). The ends lost 3 bases at V and 10 bases at J; junction bases unmatched: 3. CDR3 size: 13 residues. CDR3: CASSYTGESPLHF. Written as DNA, the CDR3 is TGTGCCAGCAGTTATACAGGGGAATCACCCCTCCACTTT.

The chain recombines TRBV29-1 with TRBJ1-1; D perhaps matches TRBD1 (5 bases). The V and J ends lost 3 bases and 3 bases respectively, with 14 bases between them. The CDR3 is 14 amino acids. Germline lookup yields CDR1 SQVTM and CDR2 ANQGSEA. The CDR3 region has the DNA TGCAGCGTTGAGGCCGGGACGTGGCACACTGAAGCTTTCTTT. This encodes CSVEAGTWHTEAFF.

This clonotype appeared many times. This chain's CDR3 is CASSSWPSEAYEQYF. In nucleotides, the CDR3 is TGTGCCAGCAGCTCCTGGCCAAGTGAAGCCTACGAGCAGTACTTC. The rearrangement joins TRBV7-6 to TRBJ2-7; D is ambiguous. The CDR3 is made up of 15 amino acids. With 4 bases removed from V and 2 bases from J, the gap between germline ends came to 15 bases. Germline CDR1 reads SGHVS; CDR2 reads FNYEAQ.

This clonotype has ten or more counts. The DNA for the CDR3 is TGCAGCGCCACACAGGTCGGAGAGACCCAGTACTTC. It translates to CSATQVGETQYF. This sequence joins TRBV29-1 and TRBJ2-5; D may be TRBD1 (5 bases). Germline V gene sequence: CDR1 SQVTM, CDR2 ANQGSEA. V shed 7 bases and J shed 4 bases, with 13 bases lying between them. The length of the CDR3 is 12 residues. The full variable domain, in which reference TRBV29-1 and TRBJ2-5 provide the parts outside the CDR3, is SAVISQKPSRDICQRGTSLTIQCQVDSQVTMMFWYRQQPGQSLTLIATANQGSEATYESGFVIDKFPISRPNLTFSTLTVSNMSPEDSSIYLCSATQVGETQYFGPGTRLLVL.

This clonotype was counted at least ten times. The gene calls are TRBV10-1 and TRBJ2-7; 7 bases match TRBD2. The CDR3 length is 15 residues. Trimming at V came to 3 bases and at J to 0 bases, leaving 5 bases not matched to a gene. Germline CDR1 WNHNN, CDR2 SYGVQD (reference sequence). The CDR3 DNA reads TGCGCCAGCAGTGATTCTGGCGGGAGCTCCTACGAGCAGTACTTC. It yields the protein CASSDSGGSSYEQYF.

The J gene is TRBJ2-1, the V gene TRBV7-8; 9 bases fit TRBD2. Germline V gene sequence: CDR1 SGHVS, CDR2 FQNEAQ. This CDR3 region has 18 residues. Unmatched junction bases numbered 12, after V lost 5 bases and J lost 1 base. The CDR3 region has the DNA TGTGCCAGCAGCCCCCGGGTGAGCGGGGGGCTTTCCTACAATGAGCAGTTCTTC. It codes for CASSPRVSGGLSYNEQFF.

This clonotype was counted many times. The chain uses TRBV14 and TRBJ2-2; D is unclear. The V and J ends lost 6 bases and 2 bases respectively, with 10 bases between them. This CDR3 has 14 residues. CDR1 is SGHDN, CDR2 FVKESK, per germline. The CDR3 DNA reads as TGTGCCAGCAGTCTCCGCGCCAACACCGGGGAGCTGTTTTTT. It yields the protein CASSLRANTGELFF.

The CDR3 sequence: CASKREETQYF. As DNA, the CDR3 is TGTGCCAGCAAGAGAGAAGAGACCCAGTACTTC. The chain joins TRBV7-9 to TRBJ2-5; D not resolved. With 7 bases removed from V and 3 bases from J, the gap between germline ends came to 6 bases. The CDR3 covers 11 residues. Germline values: CDR1 SEHNR, CDR2 FQNEAQ (reference sequence).

This clonotype was seen only a few times. The chain is built from TRBV18 and TRBJ1-1, with D perhaps matching TRBD1 (5 bases). The CDR3 contains 15 residues. Looked up from germline, CDR1 is KGHSH and CDR2 is LQKENI. The germline V and J ends were trimmed by 3 bases and 5 bases, with 16 bases remaining between them. The CDR3 reads CASSPPLGVSTEAFF. In nucleotides, the CDR3 is TGTGCCAGCTCACCCCCACTAGGGGTTTCTACTGAAGCTTTCTTT. Together with reference TRBV18 and TRBJ1-1, the CDR3 gives the full variable domain: NAGVMQNPRHLVRRRGQEARLRCSPMKGHSHVYWYRQLPEEGLKFMVYLQKENIIDESGMPKERFSAEFPKEGPSILRIQQVVRGDSAAYFCASSPPLGVSTEAFFGQGTRLTVV.

This clonotype was counted many times. V is TRBV6-1 and J is TRBJ1-5; D call uncertain. Germline CDR1 and CDR2: MNHNS and SASEGT. This CDR3 has 14 amino acids. V lost 8 bases and J 0 bases, leaving 11 bases between the germline ends. The CDR3 sequence is CASVPEYSNQPQHF. The CDR3, as DNA: TGTGCCAGCGTGCCGGAATATAGCAATCAGCCCCAGCATTTT.

In its sample, this clonotype was seen a few times. The chain joins TRBV7-2 to TRBJ2-5; a possible D gene is TRBD1 (5 bases). Deletions cut 2 bases from V and 1 base from J, with 8 bases between. Looked up from germline, CDR1 is SGHTA and CDR2 is FQGNSA. The CDR3 is made up of 14 amino acids. The CDR3 spells CASSLWGSQETQYF. In DNA form, the CDR3 reads TGTGCCAGCAGCTTATGGGGCAGCCAAGAGACCCAGTACTTC.

This clonotype was observed many times. The chain joins TRBV9 to TRBJ2-7, with 8 bases identical to TRBD1. This CDR3 is 14 amino acids long. CDR1 is SGDLS and CDR2 is YYNGEE in the germline V gene. V shed 4 bases, J shed 5 bases, and the junction held 8 bases outside the gene matches. The CDR3 sequence: CASSSGQGRNEQYF. The CDR3 region has the DNA TGTGCCAGCAGCTCCGGACAGGGACGCAACGAGCAGTACTTC. Supplemented by reference TRBV9 and TRBJ2-7, the full variable domain reads DSGVTQTPKHLITATGQRVTLRCSPRSGDLSVYWYQQSLDQGLQFLIQYYNGEERAKGNILERFSAQQFPDLHSELNLSSLELGDSALYFCASSSGQGRNEQYFGPGTRLTVT.

This clonotype was counted ten times or more. This chain connects TRBV27 to TRBJ2-5; 14 bases map to TRBD2. The CDR3 spans 15 residues. In germline, CDR1 is MNHEY, CDR2 SMNVEV (reference sequence). The ends lost 6 bases at V and 1 base at J; junction bases unmatched: 1. The CDR3 DNA follows: TGTGCCAGCAGCGGGACTAGCGGGAGCCAAGAGACCCAGTACTTC. As protein: CASSGTSGSQETQYF.

This clonotype was detected ten times or more. The chain links TRBV5-5 to TRBJ1-1; weak D call: TRBD1 (5 bases). V dropped 4 bases and J dropped 0 bases, with 19 bases sitting between them. CDR1 and CDR2 (germline): SGHKS, YYEKEE (reference sequence). The length of the CDR3 is 17 residues. CDR3 sequence reads: CASSKNWGEYMNTEAFF. The CDR3 coding sequence is TGTGCCAGCAGCAAGAATTGGGGGGAGTACATGAACACTGAAGCTTTCTTT. The full variable domain, its missing parts supplied by reference TRBV5-5 and TRBJ1-1, is DAGVTQSPTHLIKTRGQQVTLRCSPISGHKSVSWYQQVLGQGPQFIFQYYEKEERGRGNFPDRFSARQFPNYSSELNVNALLLGDSALYLCASSKNWGEYMNTEAFFGQGTRLTVV.

This clonotype was seen many times. This chain joins TRBV11-2 and TRBJ2-1; D remains ambiguous. Germline V gives CDR1 SGHAT, CDR2 FQNNGV. The ends were cut back, 5 bases at V and 3 bases at J, with 14 bases in the middle. The CDR3 contains 15 residues. CDR3 nucleotide sequence: TGTGCCAGCAGCCCCCGTCGGACGAGCTACAATGAGCAGTTCTTC. This sequence encodes CASSPRRTSYNEQFF.

This clonotype was seen ten or more times. This chain uses TRBV5-6 with TRBJ1-6; D call uncertain. V lost 1 base, J lost 19 bases, and 21 bases lay in between. There are 14 residues in the CDR3. Germline-derived CDR1 and CDR2 are SGHDT and YYEEEE. CDR3 nucleotides: TGTGCCAGCAGCTTGAGGCCAGGCCTTTCCTTGCTTCACTTT. This encodes CASSLRPGLSLLHF.

This clonotype has a count of ten or more. J is TRBJ2-4 and V is TRBV28; D gene ambiguous. V lost 3 bases and J 6 bases, leaving 3 bases between the germline ends. The CDR3 sequence is 11 residues long. CDR1 MDHEN and CDR2 SYDVKM come from the germline V gene. The DNA for the CDR3 is TGTGCCAGCAGTTTCCGAAACATTCAGTACTTC. This translates into CASSFRNIQYF.

In the case of this clonotype: Just one base apart from a much larger clone, this may be a read error. The chain recombines TRBV21-1 with TRBJ2-4; the table's D gene call, TRBD1, was not cross checked with the DNA. TRBV21-1 is labeled a pseudogene. The CDR3 covers 17 residues. CDR3 in amino acids: CPSSKGPRQGQKDIQYF. The CDR3 DNA follows: TGTCCCAGCAGCAAAGGCCCGAGGCAGGGGCAAAAAGACATTCAGTACTTC.